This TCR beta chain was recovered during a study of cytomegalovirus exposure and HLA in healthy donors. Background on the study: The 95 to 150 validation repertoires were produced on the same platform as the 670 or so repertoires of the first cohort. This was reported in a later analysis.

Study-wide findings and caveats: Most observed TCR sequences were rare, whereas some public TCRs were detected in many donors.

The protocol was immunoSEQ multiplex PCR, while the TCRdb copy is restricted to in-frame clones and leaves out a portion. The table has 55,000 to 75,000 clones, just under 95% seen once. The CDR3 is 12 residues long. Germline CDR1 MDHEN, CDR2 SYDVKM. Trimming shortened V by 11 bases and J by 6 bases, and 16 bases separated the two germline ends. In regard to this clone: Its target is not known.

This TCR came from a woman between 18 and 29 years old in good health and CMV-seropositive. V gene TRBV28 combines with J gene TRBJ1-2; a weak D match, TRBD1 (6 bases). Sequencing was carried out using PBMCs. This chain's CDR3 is CAVQGRIDGYTF. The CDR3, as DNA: TGTGCCGTACAGGGTCGGATCGATGGCTACACCTTC.